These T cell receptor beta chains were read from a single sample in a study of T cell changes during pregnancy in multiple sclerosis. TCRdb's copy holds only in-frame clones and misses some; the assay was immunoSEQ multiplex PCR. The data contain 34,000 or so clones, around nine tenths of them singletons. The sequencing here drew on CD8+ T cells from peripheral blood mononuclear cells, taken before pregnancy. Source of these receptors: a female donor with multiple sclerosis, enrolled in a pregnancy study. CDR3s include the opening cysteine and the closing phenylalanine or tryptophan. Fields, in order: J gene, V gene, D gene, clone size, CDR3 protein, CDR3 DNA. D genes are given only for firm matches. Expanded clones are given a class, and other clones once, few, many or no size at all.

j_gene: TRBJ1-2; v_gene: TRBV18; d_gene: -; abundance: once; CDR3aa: CASSRSSVEFNYGYTF; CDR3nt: TGTGCCAGCTCACGATCCTCCGTGGAGTTTAACTATGGCTACACCTTC
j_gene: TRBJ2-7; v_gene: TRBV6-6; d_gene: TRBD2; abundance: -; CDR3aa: CASSYSGLVEQYF; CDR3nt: TGTGCCAGCAGTTACTCGGGACTAGTGGAGCAGTACTTC
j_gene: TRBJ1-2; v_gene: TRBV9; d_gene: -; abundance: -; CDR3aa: CASSVAGEGYGYTF; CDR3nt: TGTGCCAGCAGCGTAGCGGGGGAGGGGTATGGCTACACCTTC
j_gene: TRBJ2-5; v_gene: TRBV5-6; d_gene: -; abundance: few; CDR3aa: CASSLQEQETQYF; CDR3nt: TGTGCCAGCAGCCTCCAGGAACAAGAGACCCAGTACTTC
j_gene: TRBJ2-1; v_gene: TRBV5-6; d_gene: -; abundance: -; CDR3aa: CASTYFRRLANEQFF; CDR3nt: TGTGCCAGCACCTACTTTAGGAGGCTAGCGAATGAGCAGTTCTTC
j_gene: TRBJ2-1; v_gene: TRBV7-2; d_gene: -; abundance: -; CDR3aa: CASSLSGTAGNEQFF; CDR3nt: TGTGCCAGCAGCTTATCCGGAACAGCGGGCAATGAGCAGTTCTTC
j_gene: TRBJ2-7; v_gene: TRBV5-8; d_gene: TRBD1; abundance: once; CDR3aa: CASSFTRDRPYEQYF; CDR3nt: TGTGCCAGCAGCTTCACACGGGACAGACCCTACGAGCAGTACTTC
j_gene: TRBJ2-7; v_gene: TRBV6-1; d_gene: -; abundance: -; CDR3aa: CASSTGQYEQYF; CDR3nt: TGTGCCAGCAGTACCGGACAGTACGAGCAGTACTTC
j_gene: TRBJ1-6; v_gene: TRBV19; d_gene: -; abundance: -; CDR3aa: CASHPMGRNYNSPLHF; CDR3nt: TGTGCCAGCCATCCGATGGGGCGGAACTATAATTCACCCCTCCACTTT
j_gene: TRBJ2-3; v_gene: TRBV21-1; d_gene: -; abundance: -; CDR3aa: CASSKNQRGTQLTDTQYF; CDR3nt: TGTGCCAGCAGCAAAAACCAGCGGGGGACCCAGCTCACAGATACGCAGTATTTT
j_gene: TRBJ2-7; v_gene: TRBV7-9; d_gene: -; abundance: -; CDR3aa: CASSLGPDSSYEQYF; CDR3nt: TGTGCCAGCAGCTTAGGTCCGGACAGCTCCTACGAGCAGTACTTC
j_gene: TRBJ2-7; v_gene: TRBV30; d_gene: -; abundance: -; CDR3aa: CAWSLELTYEQYF; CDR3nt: TGTGCCTGGAGTTTGGAGTTGACCTACGAGCAGTACTTC
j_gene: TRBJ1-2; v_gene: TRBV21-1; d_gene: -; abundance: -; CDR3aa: CASSKREAYGYTF; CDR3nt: TGTGCCAGCAGCAAACGGGAGGCCTATGGCTACACCTTC
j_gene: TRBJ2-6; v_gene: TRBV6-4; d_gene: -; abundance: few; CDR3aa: CASSKTGYSGANVLTF; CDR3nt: TGTGCCAGCAGCAAGACAGGATACTCTGGGGCCAACGTCCTGACTTTC
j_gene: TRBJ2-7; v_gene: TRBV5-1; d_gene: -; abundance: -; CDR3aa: CASSLTGSHEQYF; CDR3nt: TGCGCCAGCAGCCTAACAGGGTCCCACGAGCAGTACTTC
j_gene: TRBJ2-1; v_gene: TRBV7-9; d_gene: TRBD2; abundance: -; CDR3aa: CASSELAGGPFEQFF; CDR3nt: TGTGCCAGCAGCGAACTAGCGGGGGGGCCTTTTGAGCAGTTCTTC
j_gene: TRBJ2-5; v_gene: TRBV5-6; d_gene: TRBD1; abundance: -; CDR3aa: CASSWTGEETQYF; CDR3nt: TGTGCCAGCAGCTGGACAGGTGAGGAGACCCAGTACTTC
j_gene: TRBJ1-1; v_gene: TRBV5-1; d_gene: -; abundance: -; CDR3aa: CASSSGLGALNTEAFF; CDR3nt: TGCGCCAGCAGCTCCGGGTTGGGGGCTCTAAACACTGAAGCTTTCTTT
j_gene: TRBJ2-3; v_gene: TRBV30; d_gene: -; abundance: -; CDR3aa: CAWDINGYTQYF; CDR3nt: TGTGCCTGGGACATCAATGGATATACGCAGTATTTT
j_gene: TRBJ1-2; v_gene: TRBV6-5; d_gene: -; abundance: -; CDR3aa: CASSYSTGGIYGYTF; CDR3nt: TGTGCCAGCAGTTACTCGACGGGGGGTATCTATGGCTACACCTTC
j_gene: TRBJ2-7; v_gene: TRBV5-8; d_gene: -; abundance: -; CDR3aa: CASSWGTNPTMEQYF; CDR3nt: TGTGCCAGCAGCTGGGGGACAAACCCTACGATGGAGCAGTACTTC
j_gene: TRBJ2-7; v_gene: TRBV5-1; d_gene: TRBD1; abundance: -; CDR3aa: CASSLTHYGDRGSYEQYF; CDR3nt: TGCGCCAGCAGCTTAACCCACTATGGGGACAGGGGAAGCTACGAGCAGTACTTC
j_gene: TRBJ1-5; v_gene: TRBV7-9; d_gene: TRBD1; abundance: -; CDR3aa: CASRPYWDRRQYSNQPQHF; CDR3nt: TGTGCCAGCAGGCCCTATTGGGACAGGCGCCAGTATAGCAATCAGCCCCAGCATTTT
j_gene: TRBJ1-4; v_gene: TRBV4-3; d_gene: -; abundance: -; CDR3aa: CASSQDIGALATNEKLFF; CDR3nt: TGCGCCAGCAGCCAAGATATTGGGGCCCTAGCAACTAATGAAAAACTGTTTTTT
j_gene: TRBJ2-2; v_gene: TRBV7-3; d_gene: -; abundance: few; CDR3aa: CASSLDSRMGTGELFF; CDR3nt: TGTGCCAGCAGCTTGGACAGCCGGATGGGGACCGGGGAGCTGTTTTTT
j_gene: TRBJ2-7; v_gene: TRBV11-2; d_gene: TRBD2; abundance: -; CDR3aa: CASSLEASGDYEQYF; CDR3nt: TGTGCCAGCAGCTTAGAGGCTAGCGGGGATTACGAGCAGTACTTC